The rows below give T cell receptor beta chains drawn from one sample of a study of blood T cell repertoires in COVID-19. Repertoires were generated with immunoSEQ multiplex PCR, while TCRdb's copy carries only in-frame clones and drops some. This sample has a few hundred thousand clones, with around 89% found just once. Sequences were obtained from peripheral blood. These receptor sequences come from a woman in her twenties or thirties with COVID-19, enrolled during active disease. CDR3s include the opening cysteine and the closing phenylalanine or tryptophan. Each record gives: clone size, D gene, V gene, J gene, CDR3 length, CDR3 protein, CDR3 DNA. The D gene is left open where the match is weak. The size entry is marked missing in some rows and otherwise reads once, few, many or a size class.

>.|TRBD1|TRBV10-3|TRBJ1-2|14
CAISETGARYGYTF
TGTGCCATCAGTGAAACAGGGGCGAGATATGGCTACACCTTC
>.|TRBD1|TRBV4-3|TRBJ1-1|14
CASSQGDRGTEAFF
TGCGCCAGCAGCCAAGGCGACAGGGGCACTGAAGCTTTCTTT
>.|TRBD2|TRBV6-5|TRBJ2-3|15
CASSLLAGLTDTQYF
TGTGCCAGCAGTTTACTAGCGGGGCTCACAGATACGCAGTATTTT
>once|.|TRBV5-1|TRBJ1-1|14
CASSPRGLNTEAFF
TGCGCCAGCAGCCCCCGTGGCCTGAACACTGAAGCTTTCTTT
>.|.|TRBV5-1|TRBJ1-1|14
CASSLPSGDTEAFF
TGCGCCAGCAGCTTACCCTCGGGGGACACTGAAGCTTTCTTT
>few|.|TRBV15|TRBJ2-2|15
CATSRVGGPTGELFF
TGTGCCACCAGCAGAGTCGGGGGGCCCACCGGGGAGCTGTTTTTT
>.|TRBD1|TRBV19|TRBJ2-1|14
CASSLTGTYNEQFF
TGTGCCAGTAGCTTGACAGGGACCTACAATGAGCAGTTCTTC
>.|.|TRBV19|TRBJ1-5|15
CASTGEGFGNQPQHF
TGTGCCAGTACGGGGGAGGGGTTTGGCAATCAGCCCCAGCATTTT
>.|.|TRBV5-1|TRBJ2-6|15
CASSSQVAGANVLTF
TGCGCCAGCAGCTCCCAGGTTGCTGGGGCCAACGTCCTGACTTTC
>once|TRBD2|TRBV12-5|TRBJ2-2|15
CASGTQRGNTGELFF
TGTGCTAGTGGTACCCAGCGGGGGAACACCGGGGAGCTGTTTTTT
>.|TRBD1|TRBV4-3|TRBJ1-6|17
CASSHQIGQGPDSPLHF
TGCGCCAGCAGCCACCAGATAGGACAGGGGCCCGATTCACCCCTCCACTTT
>.|.|TRBV7-8|TRBJ1-1|19
CASSPYPRVQMGGNTEAFF
TGTGCCAGCAGCCCATACCCCAGAGTCCAGATGGGGGGGAACACTGAAGCTTTCTTT
>.|TRBD1|TRBV5-1|TRBJ2-2|15
CASSQTGTGTGELFF
TGCGCCAGCAGCCAAACCGGGACAGGCACCGGGGAGCTGTTTTTT
>many|TRBD1|TRBV28|TRBJ1-2|15
CASSFLRTGHYGYTF
TGTGCCAGCAGTTTCTTAAGGACAGGGCACTATGGCTACACCTTC
>.|TRBD2|TRBV7-9|TRBJ2-2|15
CASSPAGGSGGELFF
TGTGCCAGCAGCCCAGCCGGGGGGTCGGGCGGGGAGCTGTTTTTT
>few|.|TRBV12-3/TRBV12-4|TRBJ1-1|13
CASSLQVNTEAFF
TGTGCCAGCAGCCTACAGGTGAACACTGAAGCTTTCTTT
>.|.|TRBV27|TRBJ2-2|14
CASSWLGGTGELFF
TGTGCCAGCAGTTGGTTGGGGGGCACCGGGGAGCTGTTTTTT
>.|.|TRBV7-9|TRBJ2-3|12
CASSRVTDTQYF
TGTGCCAGCAGCCGGGTCACAGATACGCAGTATTTT
>few|.|TRBV6-2/TRBV6-3|TRBJ1-1|13
CASSLTGAPEAFF
TGTGCCAGCAGCCTAACAGGAGCTCCTGAAGCTTTCTTT
>.|.|TRBV3-1/TRBV3-2|TRBJ2-1|14
CASSQVRSGNEQFF
TGTGCCAGCAGCCAAGTTCGGTCGGGCAATGAGCAGTTCTTC
>.|.|TRBV5-1|TRBJ2-1|13
CASSSGGRNEQFF
TGCGCCAGCAGCTCTGGCGGAAGGAATGAGCAGTTCTTC
>.|TRBD2|TRBV5-4|TRBJ2-3|15
CASSAQMGGRDTQYF
TGTGCCAGCAGCGCCCAGATGGGCGGGAGAGATACGCAGTATTTT
>.|.|TRBV19|TRBJ2-5|13
CASSTGFQETQYF
TGTGCCAGTTCAACAGGGTTTCAAGAGACCCAGTACTTC
>.|.|TRBV10-3|TRBJ2-3|13
CAISDRVSDTQYF
TGTGCCATCAGTGACCGGGTTTCAGATACGCAGTATTTT
>.|.|TRBV21-1|TRBJ2-5|15
CASKTGVGSGETQYF
TGTGCCAGCAAGACAGGAGTTGGGTCAGGAGAGACCCAGTACTTC
>once|.|TRBV10-1|TRBJ1-1|12
CASAGWNTEAFF
TGCGCCAGCGCCGGGTGGAACACTGAAGCTTTCTTT
>.|TRBD2|TRBV11-3|TRBJ2-2|17
CASSLGVGLENTGELFF
TGTGCCAGCAGCTTAGGGGTGGGACTAGAAAACACCGGGGAGCTGTTTTTT
>.|TRBD2|TRBV15|TRBJ2-5|15
CATSFAGGYQETQYF
TGTGCCACCAGCTTTGCGGGGGGCTACCAAGAGACCCAGTACTTC
>once|TRBD1|TRBV12-3/TRBV12-4|TRBJ1-4|13
CASAGTGVEKLFF
TGTGCCAGCGCAGGGACAGGGGTTGAAAAACTGTTTTTT
>.|.|TRBV28|TRBJ1-3|15
CASSPGVVSGNTIYF
TGTGCCAGCAGTCCAGGGGTCGTTTCTGGAAACACCATATATTTT
>.|TRBD1|TRBV7-2|TRBJ2-3|12
CASGQGLDTQYF
TGTGCCAGTGGACAGGGTCTCGATACGCAGTATTTT
>few|.|TRBV7-2|TRBJ2-3|15
CASSLGFQGTDTQYF
TGTGCCAGCAGCTTAGGTTTTCAGGGGACAGATACGCAGTATTTT
>.|TRBD2|TRBV7-2|TRBJ2-5|17
CASSLGAAGEVAETQYF
TGTGCCAGCAGCTTAGGAGCAGCGGGAGAGGTAGCGGAGACCCAGTACTTC
>.|TRBD1|TRBV5-1|TRBJ1-2|15
CASSLTGPGGTGYTF
TGCGCCAGCAGCTTGACGGGACCAGGGGGCACTGGCTACACCTTC
>.|TRBD1|TRBV15|TRBJ1-6|15
CATSTKRQGSSPLHF
TGTGCCACCAGCACAAAAAGACAGGGTAGTTCACCCCTCCACTTT
>.|TRBD2|TRBV4-2|TRBJ2-2|15
CASSRRGGQTGELFF
TGTGCCAGCAGCCGGCGGGGGGGCCAGACCGGGGAGCTGTTTTTT
>.|.|TRBV11-3|TRBJ2-1|11
CASTHRSEQFF
TGTGCCAGCACCCACCGTAGTGAGCAGTTCTTC
>.|TRBD1|TRBV5-1|TRBJ1-4|14
CASSHGQGAEKLFF
TGCGCCAGCAGCCACGGACAGGGGGCTGAAAAACTGTTTTTT
>.|TRBD1|TRBV7-9|TRBJ2-2|15
CASSITGGATGELFF
TGTGCCAGCAGCATAACAGGGGGCGCAACCGGGGAGCTGTTTTTT
>.|TRBD1|TRBV11-3|TRBJ2-1|15
CASSLSGQGHNEQFF
TGTGCCAGCAGCTTATCGGGACAGGGTCACAATGAGCAGTTCTTC
>.|TRBD1|TRBV28|TRBJ1-2|12
CASTLPGGGYTF
TGTGCCAGCACGCTGCCAGGGGGTGGCTACACCTTC
>once|.|TRBV11-2|TRBJ2-1|15
CASTRWGRENNEQFF
TGTGCCAGCACCCGTTGGGGTAGGGAGAACAATGAGCAGTTCTTC
>.|.|TRBV5-1|TRBJ1-3|16
CASSLEGLSSGNTIYF
TGCGCCAGCAGCTTGGAAGGACTGAGCTCTGGAAACACCATATATTTT
>.|.|TRBV6-5|TRBJ2-7|14
CASSKTGNSYEQYF
TGTGCCAGCAGTAAAACAGGAAACTCCTACGAGCAGTACTTC
>.|TRBD1|TRBV5-6|TRBJ1-2|16
CASSPGQGASYYGYTF
TGTGCCAGCAGCCCTGGACAGGGGGCGTCATATTATGGCTACACCTTC
>once|.|TRBV5-8|TRBJ2-2|15
CASSLGGTNTGELFF
TGTGCCAGCAGCTTGGGCGGGACCAACACCGGGGAGCTGTTTTTT
>.|.|TRBV7-2|TRBJ2-1|13
CASSLSASNEQFF
TGTGCCAGCAGTCTGTCAGCGAGCAATGAGCAGTTCTTC
>.|TRBD1|TRBV2|TRBJ1-1|14
CASRDRVGNTEAFF
TGTGCCAGCAGGGACAGGGTCGGGAACACTGAAGCTTTCTTT
>once|TRBD2|TRBV7-6|TRBJ2-5|17
CASSSRTSGGWQETQYF
TGTGCCAGCAGCTCCAGGACTAGCGGGGGGTGGCAAGAGACCCAGTACTTC
>.|TRBD2|TRBV15|TRBJ2-1|16
CATSRDPGGRANEQFF
TGTGCCACCAGCAGAGATCCGGGCGGGAGGGCCAATGAGCAGTTCTTC
>.|.|TRBV2|TRBJ1-1|14
CASTEGGPNTEAFF
TGTGCCAGCACCGAAGGAGGCCCGAACACTGAAGCTTTCTTT
>.|.|TRBV7-2|TRBJ2-2|15
CASSLDGHPSGELFF
TGTGCCAGCAGCTTAGACGGACACCCTAGCGGGGAGCTGTTTTTT
>.|TRBD2|TRBV4-3|TRBJ2-1|17
CASSRLTRTSGGNEQFF
TGCGCCAGCAGCCGCCTCACGAGGACTAGCGGAGGCAATGAGCAGTTCTTC
>once|TRBD1|TRBV5-1|TRBJ1-2|12
CASSLDRDGYTF
TGCGCCAGCAGCTTAGACAGGGACGGCTACACCTTC
>many|.|TRBV19|TRBJ1-1|12
CASRTGNTEAFF
TGTGCCAGTAGGACAGGGAACACTGAAGCTTTCTTT
>once|TRBD1|TRBV6-5|TRBJ1-4|15
CASSYHTGGDEKLFF
TGTGCCAGCAGTTATCATACAGGGGGCGATGAAAAACTGTTTTTT
>.|.|TRBV29-1|TRBJ2-1|14
CSVRTVGSYNEQFF
TGCAGCGTACGGACAGTCGGCTCCTACAATGAGCAGTTCTTC
>.|TRBD1|TRBV10-3|TRBJ2-5|15
CAISESGTVQETQYF
TGTGCCATCAGTGAGTCCGGGACAGTCCAAGAGACCCAGTACTTC
>.|.|TRBV7-2|TRBJ1-3|17
CASSLRPTGYSGNTIYF
TGTGCCAGCAGCCTCAGACCGACAGGCTACTCTGGAAACACCATATATTTT
>.|.|TRBV6-5|TRBJ1-1|16
CASSYLTGRRNTEAFF
TGTGCCAGCAGTTACTTAACAGGGCGGAGGAACACTGAAGCTTTCTTT